Following are 10 T cell receptor beta chains from one sample sequenced in a study of response to subunit inactivated influenza vaccine. TCRdb re-analysed the RT-PCR reads in MiXCR, keeping a single row per CDR3 protein. The sample contains almost 250,000 distinct CDR3 sequences, 10% to 15% of which appear only once. The source was non-naive T cells sorted from PBMCs, collected around 14 days before vaccination. The receptors were sampled from a man aged 50-60 years who received an inactivated influenza vaccine.

This clonotype was seen at least ten times. This rearrangement joins TRBV7-8 to TRBJ2-3; 11 bases agree with TRBD2. The CDR3 totals 17 residues. V was clipped by 5 bases and J by 4 bases; unmatched bases: 11. Germline CDR1 reads SGHVS; CDR2 reads FQNEAQ. Written as DNA, the CDR3 is TGTGCCAGCAGCCTAACAACTAGCGGGAGTTTCCCAGATACGCAGTATTTT. This codes for CASSLTTSGSFPDTQYF.

V and J are TRBV9 and TRBJ1-1, with D unresolved. CDR3 length equals 14 residues. Germline CDR1 SGDLS, CDR2 YYNGEE. Trimming left V 0 bases short and J 1 base short, with 7 bases between. In DNA, the CDR3 is TGTGCCAGCAGCGTAGATGTGGGGAACACTGAAGCTTTCTTT. It encodes CASSVDVGNTEAFF.

In this sample, this clonotype turned up many times. The chain recombines TRBV19 with TRBJ1-1; D is ambiguous. Looked up from germline, CDR1 is LNHDA and CDR2 is SQIVND (reference sequence). The CDR3 sequence is 15 residues long. Trimming stripped 6 bases from V and 0 bases from J, with 14 bases between. CDR3 loop: CASSPREGLNTEAFF. The CDR3 nucleotides read TGTGCCAGTAGCCCTCGGGAAGGGTTGAACACTGAAGCTTTCTTT.

The V call is TRBV28, the J call TRBJ2-7; TRBD1 matches at 8 bases. Germline V gives CDR1 MDHEN, CDR2 SYDVKM. The CDR3 has 15 residues. V shed 5 bases, J shed 2 bases, and the junction held 8 bases outside the gene matches. The CDR3 region is CASSGGPGGTYEQYF. Here the CDR3 DNA reads TGTGCCAGCAGTGGAGGGCCAGGGGGCACCTACGAGCAGTACTTC. Looking up the rest from reference TRBV28 and TRBJ2-7 gives the full variable domain: DVKVTQSSRYLVKRTGEKVFLECVQDMDHENMFWYRQDPGLGLRLIYFSYDVKMKEKGDIPEGYSVSREKKERFSLILESASTNQTSMYLCASSGGPGGTYEQYFGPGTRLTVT.

This clonotype was seen repeatedly, ten times or more. The rearrangement joins TRBV3-1 to TRBJ2-5; the match to TRBD2 covers 11 bases. After removal of 4 bases from V and 5 bases from J, the junction contained 6 bases not matched to a gene. This CDR3 is 15 amino acids long. Germline CDR1 LGHDT, CDR2 YNNKEL (reference sequence). Written as DNA, the CDR3 is TGTGCCAGCAGCCTTGGGACTAGCGGCGGGGAGACCCAGTACTTC. This sequence encodes CASSLGTSGGETQYF.

This clonotype was seen a handful of times. This chain uses TRBV7-9 with TRBJ2-3; D ambiguous. Trimming removed 1 base from V and 7 bases from J, with 6 bases in between. CDR3 length: 12 amino acids. Per the germline V gene, CDR1 is SEHNR and CDR2 is FQNEAQ (reference sequence). CDR3 in DNA: TGTGCCAGCAGCTTAGGGCCCAATACGCAGTATTTT. Translating gives CASSLGPNTQYF.

This clonotype showed up many times. The rearrangement joins TRBV2 to TRBJ2-7; no definite D call. CDR1 and CDR2 from the germline V gene are SNHLY and FYNNEI. Trimming removed 4 bases at V and 3 bases at J, with 7 bases between. The CDR3 has 12 residues. CDR3 nucleotide sequence: TGTGCCAGCAGTGCACACCTCTACGAGCAGTACTTC. Translating it yields CASSAHLYEQYF.

This clonotype was seen at least ten times. J is TRBJ1-1 and V is TRBV12-3 or TRBV12-4; D gene unclear. The V end lost 6 bases, the J end lost 8 bases, and 10 bases lay between the germline ends. This CDR3 has 11 amino acids. CDR3 DNA sequence: TGTGCCAGCAGCGGTCCGGGAGAAGCTTTCTTT. It is translated as CASSGPGEAFF.

In this sample, this clonotype turned up once. The chain carries TRBV5-1 and TRBJ2-1; 10 bases agree with TRBD2. CDR1 is SGHRS and CDR2 is YFSETQ in the germline V gene. The CDR3 loop spans 14 amino acids. The V segment lost 6 bases and the J segment 2 bases; nucleotides outside the gene matches: 2. The chain's CDR3 is CASTTSGTYNEQFF. The CDR3 bases are TGCGCCAGCACAACTAGCGGGACCTACAATGAGCAGTTCTTC.

On this clonotype itself: Relative to the germline gene, one junction end is altered; a read error may explain this. This sequence joins TRBV20-1 and TRBJ2-3, with a possible D match to TRBD2 (5 bases). The CDR3 runs to 15 residues. Germline CDR1 is DFQATT and CDR2 is SNEGSKA (reference sequence). CDR3 loop: CSASPPRAGTVTQYF. The CDR3 bases are TGCAGTGCTAGCCCCCCTCGCGCGGGCACAGTTACGCAGTATTTT.